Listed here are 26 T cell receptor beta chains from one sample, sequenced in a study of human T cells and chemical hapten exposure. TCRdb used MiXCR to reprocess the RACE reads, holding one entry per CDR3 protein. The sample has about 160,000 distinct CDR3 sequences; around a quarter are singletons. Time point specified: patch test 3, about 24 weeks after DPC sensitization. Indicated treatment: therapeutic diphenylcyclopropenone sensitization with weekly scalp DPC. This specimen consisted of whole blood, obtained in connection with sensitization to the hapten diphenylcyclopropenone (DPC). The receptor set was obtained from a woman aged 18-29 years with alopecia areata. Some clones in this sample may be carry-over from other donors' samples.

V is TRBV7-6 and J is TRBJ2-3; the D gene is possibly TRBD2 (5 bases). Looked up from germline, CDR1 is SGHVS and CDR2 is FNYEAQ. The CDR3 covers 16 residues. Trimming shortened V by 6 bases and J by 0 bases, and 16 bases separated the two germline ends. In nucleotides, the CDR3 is TGTGCCAGCAGGGCCTCCGGGCGGACTAGCACAGATACGCAGTATTTT. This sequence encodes CASRASGRTSTDTQYF.

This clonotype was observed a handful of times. In DNA form, the CDR3 reads TGCAGCGTTGCGAAAAGGGCGGGCGGGGAGCTGTTTTTT. It encodes CSVAKRAGGELFF. The rearrangement joins TRBV29-1 to TRBJ2-2; weak D call: TRBD2 (5 bases). The germline CDR1 and CDR2 sequences are SQVTM and ANQGSEA. V was shortened by 4 bases and J by 7 bases, with 13 bases between the two germline ends. CDR3 length: 13 amino acids.

The CDR3 DNA reads as TGCGCCAGCAGCCAAGAGACTAGCGGGTGGGAGACCCAGTACTTC. Residues: CASSQETSGWETQYF. J is TRBJ2-5 and V is TRBV4-3; TRBD2 matches 10 bases. Unmatched junction bases numbered 3, after V lost 0 bases and J lost 5 bases. This CDR3 comprises 15 residues. Per the germline V gene, CDR1 is LGHNA and CDR2 is YSLEER.

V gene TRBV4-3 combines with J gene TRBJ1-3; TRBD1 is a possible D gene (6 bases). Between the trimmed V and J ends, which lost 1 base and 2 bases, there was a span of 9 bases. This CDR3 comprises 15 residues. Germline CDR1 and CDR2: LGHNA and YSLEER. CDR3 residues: CASSQATGTGNTIYF. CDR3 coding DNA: TGCGCCAGCAGCCAAGCTACAGGGACTGGAAACACCATATATTTT.

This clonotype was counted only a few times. CDR3 coding DNA: TGCAGCGCCCTAGGACAGGGGCTAGAGACCCAGTACTTC. Translating gives CSALGQGLETQYF. V and J are TRBV29-1 and TRBJ2-5, with 9 bases matching TRBD1. With 7 bases clipped from V and 4 bases from J, the junction kept 7 bases outside the gene matches. The CDR3 spans 13 residues. Germline V gives CDR1 SQVTM, CDR2 ANQGSEA.

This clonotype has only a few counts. The CDR3 region is CASSLGWAGGTYEQYF. The CDR3 DNA reads TGTGCCAGCAGCCTTGGCTGGGCAGGGGGAACCTACGAGCAGTACTTC. This chain links TRBV3-1 with TRBJ2-7; TRBD1 matches at 7 bases. Germline loops: CDR1 LGHDT, CDR2 YNNKEL (reference sequence). J gave up 2 bases and V 4 bases, and 11 bases lay outside the gene matches. The CDR3 covers 16 residues.

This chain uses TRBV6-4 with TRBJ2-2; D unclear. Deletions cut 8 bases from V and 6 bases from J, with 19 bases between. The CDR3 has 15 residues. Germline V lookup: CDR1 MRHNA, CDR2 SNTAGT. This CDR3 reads CASSQASSGAGELFF. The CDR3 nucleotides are TGTGCCAGCTCTCAGGCCTCCTCCGGTGCCGGGGAGCTGTTTTTT.

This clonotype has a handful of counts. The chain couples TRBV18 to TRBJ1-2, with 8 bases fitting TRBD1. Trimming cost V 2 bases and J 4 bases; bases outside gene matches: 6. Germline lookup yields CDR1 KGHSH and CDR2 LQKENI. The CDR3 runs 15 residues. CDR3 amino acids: CASSPGTGQAYGYTF. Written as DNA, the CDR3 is TGTGCCAGCTCACCAGGGACAGGACAAGCCTATGGCTACACCTTC.

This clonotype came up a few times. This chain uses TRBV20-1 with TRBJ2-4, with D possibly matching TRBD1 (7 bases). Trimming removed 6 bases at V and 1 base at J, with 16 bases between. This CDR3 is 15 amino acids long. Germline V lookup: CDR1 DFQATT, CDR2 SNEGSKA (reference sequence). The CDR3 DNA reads TGCAGTGCCGCCGCAGGGGGGCTGGCCAAAAACATTCAGTACTTC. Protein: CSAAAGGLAKNIQYF.

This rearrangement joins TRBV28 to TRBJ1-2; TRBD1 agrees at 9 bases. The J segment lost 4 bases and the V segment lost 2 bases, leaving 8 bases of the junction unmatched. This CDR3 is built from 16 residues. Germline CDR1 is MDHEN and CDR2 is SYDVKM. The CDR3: CASSLIAQGASYGYTF. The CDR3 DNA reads TGTGCCAGCAGTTTAATCGCACAGGGGGCGAGCTATGGCTACACCTTC.

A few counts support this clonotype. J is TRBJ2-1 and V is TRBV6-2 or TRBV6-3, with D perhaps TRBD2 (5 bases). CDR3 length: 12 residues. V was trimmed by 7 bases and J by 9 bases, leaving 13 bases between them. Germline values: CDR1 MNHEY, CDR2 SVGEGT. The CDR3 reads CASTNNRGEQFF. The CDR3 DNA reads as TGTGCCAGCACCAACAACCGGGGTGAGCAGTTCTTC.

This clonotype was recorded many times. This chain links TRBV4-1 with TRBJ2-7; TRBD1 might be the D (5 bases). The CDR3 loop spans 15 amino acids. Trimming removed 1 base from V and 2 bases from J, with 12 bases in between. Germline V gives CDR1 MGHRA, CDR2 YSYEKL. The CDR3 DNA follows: TGCGCCAGCAGCCAAGTAGAACAGGCCGCCTACGAGCAGTACTTC. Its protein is CASSQVEQAAYEQYF.

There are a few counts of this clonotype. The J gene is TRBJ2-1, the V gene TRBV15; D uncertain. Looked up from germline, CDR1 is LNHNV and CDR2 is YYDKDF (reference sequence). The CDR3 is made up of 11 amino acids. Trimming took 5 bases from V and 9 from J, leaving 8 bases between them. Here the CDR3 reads CATSAAVEQFF. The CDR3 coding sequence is TGTGCCACCAGCGCGGCGGTTGAGCAGTTCTTC.

CDR3 sequence: CASSLSSAEHSQYF. CDR3 coding DNA: TGCGCCAGCAGCTTGTCGTCAGCGGAACATTCCCAGTACTTC. The chain couples TRBV5-1 to TRBJ2-5; possible D gene TRBD2, 5 bases. The CDR3 has 14 amino acids. V was clipped by 1 base and J by 9 bases, with 16 bases between them. Per the germline V gene, CDR1 is SGHRS and CDR2 is YFSETQ. Complete variable domain (other parts from reference TRBV5-1 and TRBJ2-5): KAGVTQTPRYLIKTRGQQVTLSCSPISGHRSVSWYQQTPGQGLQFLFEYFSETQRNKGNFPGRFSGRQFSNSRSEMNVSTLELGDSALYLCASSLSSAEHSQYFGPGTRLLVL.

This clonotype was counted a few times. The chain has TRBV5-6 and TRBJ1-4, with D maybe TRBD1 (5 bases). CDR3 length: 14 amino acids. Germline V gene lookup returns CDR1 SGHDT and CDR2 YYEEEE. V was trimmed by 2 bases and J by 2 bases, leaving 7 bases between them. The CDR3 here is CASSFRQTNEKLFF. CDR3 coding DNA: TGTGCCAGCAGCTTCCGACAGACTAATGAAAAACTGTTTTTT.

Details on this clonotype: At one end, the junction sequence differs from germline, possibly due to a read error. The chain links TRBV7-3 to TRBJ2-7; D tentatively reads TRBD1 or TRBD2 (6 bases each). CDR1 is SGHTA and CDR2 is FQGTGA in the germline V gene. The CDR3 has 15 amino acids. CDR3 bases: TGTGCCGGGATGAGTGAGGGGGGCCACTCCTACGAGCAGTGCTTC. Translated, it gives CAGMSEGGHSYEQCF.

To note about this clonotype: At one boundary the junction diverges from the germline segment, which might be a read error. CDR3 nucleotides: TGTGCCATCCCGGGACAGGGAGTGGCCTTC. Translation: CAIPGQGVAF. The J gene is TRBJ2-1, the V gene TRBV2, with TRBD1 matching 9 bases. Germline V gene lookup returns CDR1 SNHLY and CDR2 FYNNEI. The CDR3 runs 10 residues.

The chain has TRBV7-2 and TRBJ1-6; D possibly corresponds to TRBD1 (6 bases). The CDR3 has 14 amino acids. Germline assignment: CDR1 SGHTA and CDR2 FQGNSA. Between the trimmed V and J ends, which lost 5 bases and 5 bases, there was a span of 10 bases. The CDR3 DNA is TGTGCCAGCAGCCCAGGGGTCCATAATTCACCCCTCCACTTT. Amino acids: CASSPGVHNSPLHF.

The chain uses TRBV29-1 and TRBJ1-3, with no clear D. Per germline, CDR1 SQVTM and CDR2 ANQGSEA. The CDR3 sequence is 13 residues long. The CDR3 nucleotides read TGCAGTGCCGCGATGTTGATGGGAAACACCATATATTTT. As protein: CSAAMLMGNTIYF.

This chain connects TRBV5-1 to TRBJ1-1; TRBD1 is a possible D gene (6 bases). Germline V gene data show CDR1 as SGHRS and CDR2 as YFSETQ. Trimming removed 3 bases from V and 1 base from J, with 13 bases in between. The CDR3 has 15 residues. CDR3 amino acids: CASSSTGHKNTEAFF. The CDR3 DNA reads TGCGCCAGCAGCTCAACGGGACACAAGAACACTGAAGCTTTCTTT.

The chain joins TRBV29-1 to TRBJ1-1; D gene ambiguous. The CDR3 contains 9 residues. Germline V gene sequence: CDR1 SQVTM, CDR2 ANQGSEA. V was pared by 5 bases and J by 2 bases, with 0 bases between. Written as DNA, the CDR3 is TGCAGCGTTAACACTGAAGCTTTCTTT. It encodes CSVNTEAFF.

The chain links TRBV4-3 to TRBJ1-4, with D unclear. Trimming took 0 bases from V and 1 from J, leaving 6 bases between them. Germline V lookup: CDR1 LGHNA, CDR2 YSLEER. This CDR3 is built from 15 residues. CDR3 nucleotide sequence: TGCGCCAGCAGCCAAGACGAGAGAACTAATGAAAAACTGTTTTTT. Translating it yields CASSQDERTNEKLFF.

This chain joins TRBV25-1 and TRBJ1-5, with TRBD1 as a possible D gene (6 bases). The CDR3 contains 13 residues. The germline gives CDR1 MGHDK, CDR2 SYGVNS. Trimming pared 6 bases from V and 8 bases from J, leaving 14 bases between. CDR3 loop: CASSQGPLKPQHF. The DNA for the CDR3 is TGTGCCAGCAGCCAGGGGCCGCTTAAGCCCCAGCATTTT.

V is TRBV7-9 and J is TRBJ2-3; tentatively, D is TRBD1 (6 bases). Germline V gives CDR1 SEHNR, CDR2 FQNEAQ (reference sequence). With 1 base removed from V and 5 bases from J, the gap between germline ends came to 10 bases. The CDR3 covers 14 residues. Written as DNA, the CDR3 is TGTGCCAGCAGCTTAGAGGGACACGGAGATACGCAGTATTTT. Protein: CASSLEGHGDTQYF.

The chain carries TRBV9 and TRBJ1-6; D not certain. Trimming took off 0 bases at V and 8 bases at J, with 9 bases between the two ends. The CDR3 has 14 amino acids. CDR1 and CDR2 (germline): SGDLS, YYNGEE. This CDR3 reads CASSVVGKDSPLHF. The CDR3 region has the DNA TGTGCCAGCAGCGTAGTGGGGAAGGATTCACCCCTCCACTTT.

The CDR3 DNA reads as TGTGCCAGCAGTCAAGACAGCCTGCAGTTCTTC. Protein sequence: CASSQDSLQFF. This chain links TRBV12-3 or TRBV12-4 with TRBJ2-1; maybe TRBD1 (5 bases). The CDR3 is 11 amino acids. The ends were cut back, 5 bases at V and 12 bases at J, with 11 bases in the middle.